This T cell receptor beta chain was observed in a study of CD8 T cell repertoires and HIV-1 epitope variants. The overall study: Each of Twenty-five Gag and Nef epitope peptides stimulated a separate culture. Findings and limits, study-wide: Beta chains alone show antigen proliferation, not cytokine profile or function.

Trimming left V 5 bases short and J 0 bases short, with 7 bases between. CDR3 length: 14 residues. Germline CDR1 reads SEHNR; CDR2 reads FQNEAQ (reference sequence). For this clone: Antigen specificity is unknown.

The protocol was immunoSEQ multiplex PCR, while the TCRdb copy is restricted to in-frame clones and leaves out a portion. This table holds 4,500 to 6,000 clones, roughly 73% found once. Sequencing used cultured CD8+ T cells derived from PBMCs. The chain couples TRBV7-9 to TRBJ1-4; D remains unclear. This clonotype originated in a male donor with HIV. The CDR3 protein is CASSPQPTNEKLFF. The CDR3 region has the DNA TGTGCCAGCAGCCCGCAGCCAACTAATGAAAAACTGTTTTTT.